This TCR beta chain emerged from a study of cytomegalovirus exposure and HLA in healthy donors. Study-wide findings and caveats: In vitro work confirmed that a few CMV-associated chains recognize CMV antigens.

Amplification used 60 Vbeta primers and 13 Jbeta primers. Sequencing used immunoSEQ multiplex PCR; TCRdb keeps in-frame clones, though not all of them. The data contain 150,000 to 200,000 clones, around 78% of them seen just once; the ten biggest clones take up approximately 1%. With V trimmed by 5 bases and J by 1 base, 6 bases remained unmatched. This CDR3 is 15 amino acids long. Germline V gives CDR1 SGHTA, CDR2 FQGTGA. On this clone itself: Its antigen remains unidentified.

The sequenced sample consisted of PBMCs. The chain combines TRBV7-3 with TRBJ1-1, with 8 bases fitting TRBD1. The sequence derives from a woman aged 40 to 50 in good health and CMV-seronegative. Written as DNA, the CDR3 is TGTGCCAGCAGCAACGGACAGGGCGGGAACACTGAAGCTTTCTTT. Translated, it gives CASSNGQGGNTEAFF.